These 25 T cell receptor beta chains were sequenced from one sample in a study of blood T cells in healthy people across ages. Primed by a sample-barcoded 5' primer and a J-beta primer mix, a second PCR proceeded for about 6 to 12 cycles. TCRdb independently ran MiXCR on the 5' RACE reads; one entry per CDR3 protein. Among fewer than 2,000,000 distinct CDR3 sequences, roughly 43% were seen once, and the ten largest hold 23%. Sequencing was done on a sample of blood. The source is a human donor in good health.

The V call is TRBV28, the J call TRBJ1-4; 9 bases agree with TRBD1. Germline assignment: CDR1 MDHEN and CDR2 SYDVKM. The CDR3 has 16 amino acids. V gave up 6 bases and J gave up 4 bases; unmatched junction bases: 9. CDR3 loop: CASSKLTGGRNEKLFF. DNA of the CDR3: TGTGCCAGCAGCAAACTCACAGGGGGCCGTAATGAAAAACTGTTTTTT.

This chain connects TRBV30 to TRBJ2-7; 7 bases are shared with TRBD2. Germline CDR1 reads GTSNPN; CDR2 reads SVGIG (reference sequence). V gave up 5 bases and J gave up 3 bases; unmatched junction bases: 7. The CDR3 contains 13 residues. The CDR3 DNA follows: TGTGCCTGGGAGGTGGGGGGGGACTACGAGCAGTACTTC. Protein product: CAWEVGGDYEQYF.

This chain connects TRBV6-5 to TRBJ2-7, with TRBD1 identical over 7 bases. Germline V CDR1 and CDR2: MNHEY, SVGAGI. This CDR3 comprises 14 residues. J lost 3 bases, V lost 4 bases, and 6 bases had no gene match. CDR3: CASSFDRESYEQYF. CDR3 nucleotide sequence: TGTGCCAGCAGTTTTGACAGGGAAAGCTACGAGCAGTACTTC.

A remark on this clonotype: One junction end disagrees with the germline gene, perhaps due to a read error. This chain joins TRBV12-3 or TRBV12-4 and TRBJ2-5, with TRBD2 as a possible D gene (6 bases). CDR3 length equals 14 residues. CDR3 in amino acids: CASNPFPGVETQYF. The CDR3 nucleotides are TGCGCCAGCAACCCTTTTCCGGGAGTAGAGACCCAGTACTTC.

The gene calls are TRBV12-3 or TRBV12-4 and TRBJ1-4, with a tentative D call TRBD1 (5 bases). CDR3 length: 15 amino acids. The ends were cut back, 4 bases at V and 0 bases at J, with 9 bases in the middle. CDR3: CASSSAGSTNEKLFF. As DNA, the CDR3 is TGTGCCAGCAGTTCCGCAGGGTCAACTAATGAAAAACTGTTTTTT.

The chain links TRBV6-6 to TRBJ2-7; possible D gene TRBD2, 5 bases. The germline V gene encodes CDR1 MNHNY and CDR2 SVGAGI (reference sequence). The CDR3 is 13 amino acids. With 10 bases removed from V and 2 bases from J, the gap between germline ends came to 15 bases. The CDR3 sequence is CATVRREPYEQYF. In DNA form, the CDR3 reads TGTGCCACCGTACGACGGGAACCCTACGAGCAGTACTTC.

The rearrangement joins TRBV20-1 to TRBJ1-1; D uncertain. The germline V and J ends were trimmed by 6 bases and 0 bases, with 14 bases remaining between them. Germline assignment: CDR1 DFQATT and CDR2 SNEGSKA (reference sequence). The CDR3 has 14 amino acids. CDR3 bases: TGCAGTGCCCGATCGCTCCAGGTGAACACTGAAGCTTTCTTT. This sequence encodes CSARSLQVNTEAFF.

The V and J genes are TRBV6-1 and TRBJ1-1; 7 bases align to TRBD1. This CDR3 is built from 14 residues. The V and J ends lost 0 bases and 7 bases, in that order; junction bases with no gene match: 5. Per germline, CDR1 MNHNS and CDR2 SASEGT. CDR3 protein: CASSEAATGSEAFF. In nucleotides, the CDR3 is TGTGCCAGCAGTGAAGCGGCGACAGGGAGTGAAGCTTTCTTT.

The V and J genes are TRBV5-6 and TRBJ1-2, with TRBD1 matching 8 bases. The V gene end was trimmed by 1 base and the J gene end by 7 bases; junction bases not matched to a gene: 9. The CDR3 extends over 15 amino acids. Germline loops: CDR1 SGHDT, CDR2 YYEEEE. This chain's CDR3 is CASSLPPDRESGYTF. Here the CDR3 DNA reads TGTGCCAGCAGCTTGCCACCGGACAGGGAATCTGGCTACACCTTC.

The chain links TRBV27 to TRBJ1-2; 11 bases are a match to TRBD1. Losses at the gene ends were 5 bases for V and 2 bases for J; bases not matched to a gene: 4. The CDR3 runs 15 residues. Germline V gives CDR1 MNHEY, CDR2 SMNVEV (reference sequence). The CDR3 reads CASSGRTGGNYGYTF. CDR3 bases: TGTGCCAGCAGTGGTAGGACAGGGGGCAACTATGGCTACACCTTC.

This clonotype was detected a few times. The DNA for the CDR3 is TGTGCCAGCAGTGAACCGGGAAAGGACTATGGCTACACCTTC. Protein product: CASSEPGKDYGYTF. The genes are TRBV25-1 and TRBJ1-2; D unresolved. Trimming pared 2 bases from V and 3 bases from J, leaving 10 bases between. Germline CDR1 and CDR2: MGHDK and SYGVNS. This CDR3 is built from 14 residues.

This clonotype was observed a few times. The chain uses TRBV10-3 and TRBJ1-3; D is unclear. The CDR3 is made up of 13 amino acids. V was pared by 10 bases and J by 1 base, with 11 bases between. Germline CDR1 and CDR2: ENHRY and SYGVKD. CDR3 in DNA: TGTGCCACGTTAAAAGGGTCTGGAAACACCATATATTTT. It translates to CATLKGSGNTIYF.

CDR3 loop: CSARLPIARGSYNEQFF. CDR3 nucleotides: TGCAGTGCTAGATTGCCCATAGCACGGGGCTCCTACAATGAGCAGTTCTTC. The chain links TRBV20-1 to TRBJ2-1; possible D gene TRBD2, 5 bases. This CDR3 is 17 amino acids long. Per germline, CDR1 DFQATT and CDR2 SNEGSKA (reference sequence). Trimming stripped 2 bases from V and 0 bases from J, with 17 bases between.

This rearrangement joins TRBV7-2 to TRBJ2-3; tentatively, D is TRBD2 (6 bases). CDR1 is SGHTA, CDR2 FQGNSA, per germline. With 9 bases removed from V and 9 bases from J, the gap between germline ends came to 19 bases. The CDR3 contains 13 residues. CDR3 bases: TGTGCCAGTGGGATTTTCGAGACTAGGACGCAGTATTTT. This gives the protein CASGIFETRTQYF.

This clonotype occurred a few times. The gene calls are TRBV5-1 and TRBJ2-5, with D maybe TRBD1 (5 bases). Germline V gives CDR1 SGHRS, CDR2 YFSETQ. The CDR3 runs 14 residues. Deletions cut 1 base from V and 3 bases from J, with 10 bases between. The CDR3 DNA follows: TGCGCCAGCAGCTTGACAGGATTTGAAGAGACCCAGTACTTC. Translation gives CASSLTGFEETQYF.

This clonotype has just a few counts. The chain is built from TRBV7-2 and TRBJ1-2, with D tentatively TRBD1 (5 bases). CDR1 and CDR2 from the germline V gene are SGHTA and FQGNSA. The CDR3 has 14 amino acids. V dropped 5 bases and J dropped 3 bases, with 13 bases sitting between them. The CDR3 reads CASSEEGRYYGYTF. The DNA of the CDR3 is TGTGCCAGCAGCGAGGAGGGGAGGTACTATGGCTACACCTTC.

A few counts support this clonotype. The V and J genes are TRBV4-1 and TRBJ2-7; the match to TRBD2 covers 10 bases. From germline, CDR1 is MGHRA and CDR2 YSYEKL. The CDR3 loop spans 15 amino acids. V lost 0 bases, J lost 5 bases, and 4 bases stayed unmatched. The CDR3 nucleotides are TGCGCCAGCAGCCAAGAACAGCGGGGGGGCCACGAGCAGTACTTC. It yields the protein CASSQEQRGGHEQYF.

This clonotype has only a few counts. V gene TRBV7-8 combines with J gene TRBJ2-1; D call uncertain. The CDR3 is 14 amino acids. Looked up from germline, CDR1 is SGHVS and CDR2 is FQNEAQ. Trimming shortened V by 5 bases and J by 5 bases, and 13 bases separated the two germline ends. DNA of the CDR3: TGTGCCAGCAGCCATATAATTCGGGACAATGAGCAGTTCTTC. It is translated as CASSHIIRDNEQFF.

V gene TRBV6-1 combines with J gene TRBJ2-4, with TRBD1 identical over 7 bases. The length of the CDR3 is 13 residues. Germline CDR1 is MNHNS and CDR2 is SASEGT. V trimming: 5 bases; J trimming: 9 bases; junction bases outside the gene matches: 7. In DNA, the CDR3 is TGTGCCAGCAGTTTCACAGGGGTCGGCATTCAGTACTTC. Encoded protein: CASSFTGVGIQYF.

This clonotype has more than one count but fewer than ten. V gene TRBV29-1 combines with J gene TRBJ2-5, with 8 bases aligning to TRBD1. The ends lost 6 bases at V and 5 bases at J; junction bases unmatched: 11. The V gene's germline CDR1 is SQVTM and CDR2 ANQGSEA. The CDR3 length is 14 residues. The CDR3 bases are TGCAGCGTCCCAAATTTGGACAGGGAGGAGACCCAGTACTTC. Its translation: CSVPNLDREETQYF.

The J gene is TRBJ2-3, the V gene TRBV20-1; TRBD1 matches at 7 bases. The germline CDR1 and CDR2 sequences are DFQATT and SNEGSKA (reference sequence). The ends lost 5 bases at V and 0 bases at J; junction bases unmatched: 8. The CDR3 spans 15 residues. Here the CDR3 reads CSADRDSTSTDTQYF. CDR3 sequence (DNA): TGCAGTGCTGACCGGGACAGCACTAGCACAGATACGCAGTATTTT.

This clonotype showed up just a few times. The junction shows a germline mismatch at one end, possibly a read error. The chain uses TRBV12-3 or TRBV12-4 and TRBJ2-4; 10 bases match TRBD2. The CDR3 totals 16 residues. The CDR3 DNA reads TGCGCCAGCAGACCTCGATCCGGGACTAGCGTTCAAGAGCAGTACTTC. It codes for CASRPRSGTSVQEQYF.

This chain joins TRBV11-3 and TRBJ2-3; D gene ambiguous. The CDR3 is 17 residues long. Germline V gene data show CDR1 as SGHNT and CDR2 as YENEEA. Between the trimmed V and J ends, which lost 1 base and 2 bases, there was a span of 16 bases. The CDR3 nucleotides are TGTGCCAGCAGCTTAGGAGGCACAACGACCGCCACAGATACGCAGTATTTT. This codes for CASSLGGTTTATDTQYF. Complete variable domain (other parts from reference TRBV11-3 and TRBJ2-3): EAGVVQSPRYKIIEKKQPVAFWCNPISGHNTLYWYLQNLGQGPELLIRYENEEAVDDSQLPKDRFSAERLKGVDSTLKIQPAELGDSAVYLCASSLGGTTTATDTQYFGPGTRLTVL.

This clonotype was observed a few times. This rearrangement joins TRBV5-1 to TRBJ2-7, with 8 bases identical to TRBD1. J lost 0 bases, V lost 3 bases, and 5 bases had no gene match. Germline V gives CDR1 SGHRS, CDR2 YFSETQ. This CDR3 spans 15 amino acids. The CDR3 coding sequence is TGCGCCAGCAGCTCCCAGGGGGCCGCCTCCTACGAGCAGTACTTC. Translated, it gives CASSSQGAASYEQYF.

This clonotype showed up just a few times. Compared with germline, one end of the junction differs, possibly owing to a read error. The gene calls are TRBV27 and TRBJ2-7; either TRBD1 or TRBD2 may fit D (5 bases each). Looked up from germline, CDR1 is MNHEY and CDR2 is SMNVEV (reference sequence). This CDR3 is built from 15 residues. The CDR3 nucleotides are TGTGCTAGCAGTTCGGTGGGGACGCATACCTACGAGCAGTACTTC. The encoded protein is CASSSVGTHTYEQYF.